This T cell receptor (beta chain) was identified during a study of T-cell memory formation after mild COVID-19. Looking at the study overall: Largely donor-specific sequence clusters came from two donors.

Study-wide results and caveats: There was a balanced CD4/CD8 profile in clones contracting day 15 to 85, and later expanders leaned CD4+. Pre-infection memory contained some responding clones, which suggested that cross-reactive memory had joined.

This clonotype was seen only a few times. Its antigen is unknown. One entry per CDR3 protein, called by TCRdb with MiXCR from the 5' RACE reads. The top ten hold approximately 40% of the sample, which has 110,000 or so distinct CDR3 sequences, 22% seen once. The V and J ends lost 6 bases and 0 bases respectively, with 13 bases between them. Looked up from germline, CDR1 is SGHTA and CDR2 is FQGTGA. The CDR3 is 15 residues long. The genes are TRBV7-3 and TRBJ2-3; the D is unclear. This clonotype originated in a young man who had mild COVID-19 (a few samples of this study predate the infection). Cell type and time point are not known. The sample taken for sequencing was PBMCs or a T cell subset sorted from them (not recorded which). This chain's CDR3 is CASRIQESSTDTQYF. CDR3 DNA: TGTGCCAGCAGGATCCAAGAGTCTAGCACAGATACGCAGTATTTT.